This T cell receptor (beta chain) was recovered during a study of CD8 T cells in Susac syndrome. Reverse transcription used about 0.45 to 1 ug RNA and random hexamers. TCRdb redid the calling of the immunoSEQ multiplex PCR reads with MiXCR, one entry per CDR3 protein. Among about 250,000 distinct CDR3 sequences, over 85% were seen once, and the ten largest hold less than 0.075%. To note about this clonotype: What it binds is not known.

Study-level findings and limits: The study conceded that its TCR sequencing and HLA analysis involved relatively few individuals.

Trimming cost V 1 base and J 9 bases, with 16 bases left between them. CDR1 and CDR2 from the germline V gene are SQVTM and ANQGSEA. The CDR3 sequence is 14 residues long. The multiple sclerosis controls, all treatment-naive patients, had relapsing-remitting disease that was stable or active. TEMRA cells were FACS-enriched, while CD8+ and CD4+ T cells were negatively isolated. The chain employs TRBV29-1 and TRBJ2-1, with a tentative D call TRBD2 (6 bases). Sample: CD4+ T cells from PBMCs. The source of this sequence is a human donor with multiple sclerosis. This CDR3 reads CSVEGRGRLPEQFF. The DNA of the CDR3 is TGCAGCGTTGAAGGGAGGGGTCGCTTACCTGAGCAGTTCTTC.